This T cell receptor beta chain came from a study of CD8 T cells in Susac syndrome. CD8+ and CD4+ T cells taken from blood had their TCR beta sequenced. Negative isolation was applied to CD8+ and CD4+ T cells, and FACS enrichment was applied to TEMRA cells. CDR1 and CDR2 (germline): GTSNPN, SVGIG (reference sequence). The CDR3 is made up of 15 amino acids. With 7 bases removed from V and 4 bases from J, the gap between germline ends came to 17 bases. About 0.5 to 1 ug RNA was reverse transcribed with random hexamers. TCRdb passed the immunoSEQ multiplex PCR reads through MiXCR, listing each CDR3 protein once. Of 160,000 or so distinct CDR3 sequences listed, 95% are singletons.

This chain links TRBV30 with TRBJ2-6; D remains ambiguous. The receptor's source is a human donor with multiple sclerosis. Sequences were obtained from CD8+ T cells from PBMCs. The CDR3 spells CASGRALGGANVLTF. CDR3 nucleotides: TGTGCCTCCGGACGGGCCCTGGGGGGGGCCAACGTCCTGACTTTC.